This T cell receptor (beta chain) was captured in a study of cytomegalovirus exposure and HLA in healthy donors. Study-wide results and limits: A previous analysis found most TCR beta V segments productive roughly 87% or roughly 30% of the time. As a later analysis showed, a missense DCLRE1C variant was linked to trimming of TCR beta V- and J-genes. Researchers reported in a later analysis that common viral pathogens appeared linked to several top clusters. The classifier was said to identify cytomegalovirus status with high specificity and sensitivity.

Comment on this clone: Its antigen remains unidentified.

It was with 60 Vbeta and 13 Jbeta primers that the PCR ran. Some clones are missing from TCRdb's copy, which holds only in-frame ones; the method was immunoSEQ multiplex PCR. The table includes 150,000 to 200,000 clones, 80% to 90% detected once. What was sequenced was PBMCs. The receptor's source is a man aged 18 to 30 in good health and CMV-seropositive.

The CDR3: CASSRGSRGSYGYTF. DNA of the CDR3: TGTGCCAGCAGCCGTGGGAGCCGGGGAAGCTATGGCTACACCTTC. The rearrangement uses TRBV21-1 and TRBJ1-2. TRBV21-1 is tagged as a pseudogene. The CDR3 is 15 amino acids.